What follows describes a single TCR beta chain. Relative to the germline gene, one junction end is altered; a read error may explain this. The source of the sample is a study of regulatory T cells in long-lasting Graves disease. The CDR3 contains 13 residues. Per germline, CDR1 MNHEY and CDR2 SMNVEV (reference sequence). The time point: persistent/refractory GD, antithyroid drugs over 5 years with positive TRAb. Isolated PBMC RNA provided the starting material for the TCR library. TCR beta libraries were built with iRepertoire HTBI primers and Arm-PCR of CDR3 regions. TCRdb analysed the multiplex PCR reads with MiXCR anew, one entry per CDR3 protein. The sample gives a few hundred thousand distinct CDR3 sequences, roughly 25% of which show up once; around a quarter is in the top ten.

This receptor was identified in a woman between 40 and 50 years old with Graves disease. Sequences were derived from peripheral blood mononuclear cells (PBMCs), sampled when the disease was refractory, from a patient treated with antithyroid drugs. This chain joins TRBV27 and TRBJ2-7, with D unresolved. In DNA, the CDR3 is TGTGCCAGCAGTTTGCTAAGCTCCTACGAGCAGCACTTC. The encoded protein is CASSLLSSYEQHF.